This record covers a single T cell receptor beta chain. TCRdb re-called the 5' RACE reads; every CDR3 protein appears as one record, without DNA. In total, the table holds about 440,000 distinct CDR3 sequences. The data were obtained in a study of monozygotic twins with inflammatory bowel disease. Germline V gene data show CDR1 as KGHSH and CDR2 as LQKENI. The length of the CDR3 is 14 residues. This receptor was taken from a human donor with ulcerative colitis or Crohn's disease, or a healthy co-twin of an affected twin (not recorded which). The chain carries TRBV18 and TRBJ1-4; TCRdb gives TRBD1 as the D gene, but with no DNA this cannot be confirmed. The sequencing input was blood. CDR3 residues: CASSPGQANEKLFF.